This TCR beta chain was sequenced in a study of OX40 agonist ivuxolimab in advanced cancers. Study-level findings and limits: Among expanded peripheral T cells, antigen specificity went undetermined.

Only one count was recorded for this clone. Its antigen is not known. Deletions cut 2 bases from V and 1 base from J, with 12 bases between. The CDR3 is made up of 15 amino acids. Germline CDR1 and CDR2: PRHDT and FYEKMQ (reference sequence). Only in-frame clones appear in the TCRdb table, and some are missing; sequencing was by immunoSEQ multiplex PCR. The table lists about 36,000 clones, 88% of them singletons. The sequencing used CD4+ or CD8+ T cells sorted from blood, collected in a trial of the OX40 agonist ivuxolimab. This receptor was taken from an adult with an advanced solid tumor such as melanoma, head and neck, liver or kidney cancer. The chain couples TRBV13 to TRBJ2-7; D perhaps matches TRBD2 (6 bases). CDR3 region: CASSLQGLRSYEQYF. The CDR3 bases are TGTGCCAGCAGCTTACAGGGACTCCGATCCTACGAGCAGTACTTC.